This record concerns one T cell receptor beta chain sequence. The target of this receptor is not known. Base qualities are not provided; no much larger clone lies one nucleotide away. These data originate in a study of blood T cell repertoires in COVID-19 (dated by TCRdb to 2020 to 2021). Regarding the research as a whole: Samples covering the acute and convalescent phases of COVID-19 were provided by collaborators in the United States, Italy and Spain. The prospective study material was composed of cDNA or gDNA derived from T cells, B-cell-depleted T cells, or PBMCs. Deeply sampled blood TCRbeta repertoires from subjects exposed to, actively infected with, or recovered from COVID-19 were included in the dataset. The repertoires were made available in a free public database intended to serve as a resource for research on the immune response to SARS-CoV-2. The samples were drawn from the first 160 participants of the ongoing ImmuneRACE study and from over a thousand subjects provided by 6 global collaborators. The sample metadata nearly always contained a de-identified subject ID, COVID-19 status, age in years and sex. Where available, HLA class I and class II types were taken from metadata supplied by the sample provider and were not determined by assay-based typing.

Whole blood was collected in K2EDTA tubes by collaborating institutions according to the institutions' own protocols. Collaborator samples were shipped for TCRbeta analysis as frozen whole blood, isolated PBMCs, or DNA extracted from either sample type. The full study reports these points: The amount of clinical and demographic metadata varied by source and participant and was provided uncurated.

TCRbeta CDR3 regions were amplified from genomic DNA by means of the immunoSEQ Assay, a bias-controlled multiplex PCR. Concerning the study's data processing: Within the assay, amplification of reference gene primers was used to estimate how many nucleated cells each sample contained. Sequence reads were collapsed and filtered to measure the absolute abundance of every unique TCRbeta CDR3 rearrangement. For each sample, productive Simpson clonality was calculated as the square root of Simpson's diversity index over productive rearrangements. In TCRdb, the immuneACCESS table is reduced to in-frame sequences with V and J assigned. These tables do not hold every clone; where another copy was compared, an unresolved V gene accounts for under half, and the others remain unexplained. V and J calls and clone size are given by that table; D and trimming were obtained from the DNA. This sample gives around 220,000 clones in total; 65% to 85% of them show up just once. The ten largest clones add up to roughly 4% of the sample.

The germline V gene provides CDR1 MNHEY and CDR2 SVGAGI. From V the trimming removes 2 bases and from J it removes 4 bases, while the gene matches leave 4 bases of the junction unaccounted for. There are 14 amino acids in the CDR3, from cysteine to phenylalanine inclusive. Only CDR3 DNA is held: 42 bases, read in frame from base 1. This chain is built from TRBV6-5 and TRBJ1-2; TRBD1 lines up with 7 middle nucleotides. Material for sequencing was peripheral blood. This receptor was obtained from a woman in her thirties or forties with active or convalescent COVID-19. The CDR3 is CASSYDRDVYGYTF. The bases read TGTGCCAGCAGTTACGACAGGGACGTCTATGGCTACACCTTC.